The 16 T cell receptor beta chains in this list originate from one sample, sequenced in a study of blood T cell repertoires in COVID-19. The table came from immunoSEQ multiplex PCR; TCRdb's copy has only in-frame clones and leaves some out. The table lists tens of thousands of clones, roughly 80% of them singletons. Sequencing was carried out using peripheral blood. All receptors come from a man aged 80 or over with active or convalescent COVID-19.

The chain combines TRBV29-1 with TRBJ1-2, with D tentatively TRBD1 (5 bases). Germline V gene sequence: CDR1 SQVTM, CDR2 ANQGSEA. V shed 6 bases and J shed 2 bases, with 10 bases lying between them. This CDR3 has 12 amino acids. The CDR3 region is CSVHQGNYGYTF. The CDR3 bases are TGCAGCGTGCACCAGGGCAACTATGGCTACACCTTC.

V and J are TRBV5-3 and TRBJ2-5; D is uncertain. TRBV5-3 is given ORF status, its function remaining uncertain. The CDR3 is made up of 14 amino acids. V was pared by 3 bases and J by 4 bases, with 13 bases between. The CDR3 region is CARSYIHLGETQYF. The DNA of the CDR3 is TGTGCCAGAAGCTATATTCATCTCGGAGAGACCCAGTACTTC.

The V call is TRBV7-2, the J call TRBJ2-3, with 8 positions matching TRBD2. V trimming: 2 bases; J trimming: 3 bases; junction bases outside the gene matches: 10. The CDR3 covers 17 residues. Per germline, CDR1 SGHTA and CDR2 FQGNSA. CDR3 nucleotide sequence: TGTGCCAGCAGCTTAACTCTCAGCGGGGGCATTACAGATACGCAGTATTTT. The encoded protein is CASSLTLSGGITDTQYF.

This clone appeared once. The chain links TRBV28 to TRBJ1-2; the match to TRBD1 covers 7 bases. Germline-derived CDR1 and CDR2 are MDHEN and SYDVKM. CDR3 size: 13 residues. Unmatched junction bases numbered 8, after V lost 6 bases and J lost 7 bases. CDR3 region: CASSEGQSVGYTF. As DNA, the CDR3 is TGTGCCAGCAGCGAGGGACAGTCGGTTGGCTACACCTTC.

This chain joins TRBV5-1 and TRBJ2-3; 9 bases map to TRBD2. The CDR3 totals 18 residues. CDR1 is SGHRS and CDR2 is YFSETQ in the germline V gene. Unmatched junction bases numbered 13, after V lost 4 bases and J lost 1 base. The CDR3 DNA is TGCGCCAGCAGCGTCCGCTCGAGCGGGGGGCAGCGCACAGATACGCAGTATTTT. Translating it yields CASSVRSSGGQRTDTQYF.

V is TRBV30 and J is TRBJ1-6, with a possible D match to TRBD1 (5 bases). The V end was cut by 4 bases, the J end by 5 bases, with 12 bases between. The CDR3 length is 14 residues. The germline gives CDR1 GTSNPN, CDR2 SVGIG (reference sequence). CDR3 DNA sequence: TGTGCCTGGACCCAGGGTCAGGATAATTCACCCCTCCACTTT. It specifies CAWTQGQDNSPLHF.

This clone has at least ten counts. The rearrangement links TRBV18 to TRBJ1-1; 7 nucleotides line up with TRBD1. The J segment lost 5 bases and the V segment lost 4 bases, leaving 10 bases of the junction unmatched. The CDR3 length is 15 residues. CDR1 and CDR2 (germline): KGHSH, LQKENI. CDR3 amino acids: CASSHEGAWRTEAFF. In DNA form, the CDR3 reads TGTGCCAGCTCACACGAGGGGGCCTGGAGGACTGAAGCTTTCTTT. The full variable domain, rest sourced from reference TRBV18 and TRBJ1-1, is NAGVMQNPRHLVRRRGQEARLRCSPMKGHSHVYWYRQLPEEGLKFMVYLQKENIIDESGMPKERFSAEFPKEGPSILRIQQVVRGDSAAYFCASSHEGAWRTEAFFGQGTRLTVV.

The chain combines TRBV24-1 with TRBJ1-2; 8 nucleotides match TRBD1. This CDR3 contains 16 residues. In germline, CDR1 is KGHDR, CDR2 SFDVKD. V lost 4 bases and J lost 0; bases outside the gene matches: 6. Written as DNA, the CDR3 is TGTGCCACCAGTGAGGTGGACAGGGTAGCTAACTATGGCTACACCTTC. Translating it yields CATSEVDRVANYGYTF.

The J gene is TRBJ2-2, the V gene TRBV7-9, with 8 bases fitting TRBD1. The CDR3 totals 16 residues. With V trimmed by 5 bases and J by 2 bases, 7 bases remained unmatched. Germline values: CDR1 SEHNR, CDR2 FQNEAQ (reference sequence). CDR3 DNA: TGTGCCAGCAGCACCCTTGGACAGGGTAACACCGGGGAGCTGTTTTTT. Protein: CASSTLGQGNTGELFF.

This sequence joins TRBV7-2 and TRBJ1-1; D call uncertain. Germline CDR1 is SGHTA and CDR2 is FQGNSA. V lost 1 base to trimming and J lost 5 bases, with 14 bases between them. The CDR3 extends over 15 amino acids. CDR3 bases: TGTGCCAGCAGCTTAGACCGCACGGTGAGGACTGAAGCTTTCTTT. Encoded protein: CASSLDRTVRTEAFF.

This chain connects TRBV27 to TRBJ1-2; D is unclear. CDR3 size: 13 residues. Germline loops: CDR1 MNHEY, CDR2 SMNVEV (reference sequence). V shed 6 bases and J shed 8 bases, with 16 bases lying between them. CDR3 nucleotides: TGTGCCAGCAGCAAGGGCGGGCGAGGCGGCTACACCTTC. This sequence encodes CASSKGGRGGYTF.

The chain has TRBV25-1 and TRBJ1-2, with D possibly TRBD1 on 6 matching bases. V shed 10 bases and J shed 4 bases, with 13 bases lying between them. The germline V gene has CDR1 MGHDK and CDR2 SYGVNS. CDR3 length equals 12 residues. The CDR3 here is CATRQDSYGYTF. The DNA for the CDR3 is TGTGCCACCCGCCAGGACAGCTATGGCTACACCTTC.

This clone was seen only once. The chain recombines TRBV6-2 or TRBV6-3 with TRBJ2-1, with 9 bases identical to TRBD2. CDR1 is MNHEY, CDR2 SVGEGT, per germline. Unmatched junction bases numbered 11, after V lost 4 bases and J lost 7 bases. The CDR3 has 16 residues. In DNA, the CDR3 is TGTGCCAGCAGTTCCTCGTGGGCGGGGGGGTATAATGAGCAGTTCTTC. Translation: CASSSSWAGGYNEQFF.

The CDR3 loop is CASSTDRTGLVSMTTEAFF. The DNA of the CDR3 is TGTGCCAGCAGCACGGACCGGACAGGTTTGGTATCCATGACCACTGAAGCTTTCTTT. This rearrangement joins TRBV7-2 to TRBJ1-1, with TRBD1 matching 7 bases. The CDR3 contains 19 residues. Germline values: CDR1 SGHTA, CDR2 FQGNSA. J gave up 4 bases and V 5 bases, and 22 bases lay outside the gene matches.

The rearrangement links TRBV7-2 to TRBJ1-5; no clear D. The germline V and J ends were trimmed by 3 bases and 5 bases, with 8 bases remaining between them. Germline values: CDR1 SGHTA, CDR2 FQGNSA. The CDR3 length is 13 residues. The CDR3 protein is CASSLRRDQPQHF. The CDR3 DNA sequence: TGTGCCAGCAGCTTGCGGAGAGATCAGCCCCAGCATTTT.

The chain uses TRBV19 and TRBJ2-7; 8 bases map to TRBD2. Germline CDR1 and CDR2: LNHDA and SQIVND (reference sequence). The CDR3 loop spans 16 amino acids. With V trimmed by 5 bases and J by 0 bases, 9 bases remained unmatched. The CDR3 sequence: CASSPAAGGYSYEQYF. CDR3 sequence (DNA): TGTGCCAGTAGTCCCGCGGCGGGGGGCTACTCCTACGAGCAGTACTTC.